The 6 T cell receptor beta chains below come from one sample, sequenced in a study of blood T cell repertoires in COVID-19 (TCRdb year 2020). Libraries were made using the immunoSEQ multiplex PCR assay. The table comes from immuneACCESS by way of TCRdb, which keeps in-frame sequences with V and J called. Part of the clones is missing from these tables; in studies checked, under half for an unresolved V gene and the rest for unknown reasons. The sample has 260,000 or so clones on record, about four fifths of them singletons. Of the sample, 7.5% to 8% falls within the top ten clones. Sequenced input: peripheral blood. The receptors originated from a woman of 80 years or more with COVID-19, enrolled during active disease.

This sequence joins TRBV19 and TRBJ1-2; the match to TRBD1 covers 9 bases. The CDR3 runs to 17 residues. Germline CDR1 reads LNHDA; CDR2 reads SQIVND (reference sequence). The V segment lost 8 bases and the J segment 5 bases; nucleotides outside the gene matches: 18. The CDR3, as DNA: TGTGCCAGTCCTATGAAATCCACAGGGGGCGGAGGATATGGCTACACCTTC. It specifies CASPMKSTGGGGYGYTF. Looking up the rest from reference TRBV19 and TRBJ1-2 gives the full variable domain: DGGITQSPKYLFRKEGQNVTLSCEQNLNHDAMYWYRQDPGQGLRLIYYSQIVNDFQKGDIAEGYSVSREKKESFPLTVTSAQKNPTAFYLCASPMKSTGGGGYGYTFGSGTRLTVV.

V usage is TRBV19 and J usage is TRBJ2-1; 9 bases agree with TRBD2. The CDR3 has 15 amino acids. Trimming cost V 6 bases and J 3 bases; bases outside gene matches: 6. Per germline, CDR1 LNHDA and CDR2 SQIVND (reference sequence). The CDR3 region is CASRFLSGSYNEQFF. CDR3 in DNA: TGTGCCAGTAGGTTTCTTAGCGGGAGCTACAATGAGCAGTTCTTC.

The rearrangement uses TRBV6-1 and TRBJ1-5; no reliable D call. V was clipped by 3 bases and J by 3 bases, with 9 bases between them. The CDR3 loop spans 14 amino acids. Germline CDR1 reads MNHNS; CDR2 reads SASEGT. CDR3 DNA sequence: TGTGCCAGCAGTGACAACAGAGCCAATCAGCCCCAGCATTTT. It translates to CASSDNRANQPQHF.

This chain links TRBV19 with TRBJ2-1; tentatively, D is TRBD1 (6 bases). CDR1 is LNHDA and CDR2 is SQIVND in the germline V gene (reference sequence). The V end was cut by 6 bases, the J end by 4 bases, with 13 bases between. The CDR3 is 14 residues long. CDR3 bases: TGTGCCAGTAGCCCCAGGGGACCGTACAATGAGCAGTTCTTC. Translated, it gives CASSPRGPYNEQFF.

The V call is TRBV14, the J call TRBJ1-6; tentatively, D is TRBD1 (6 bases). The CDR3 contains 15 residues. CDR1 is SGHDN, CDR2 FVKESK, per germline. Trimming stripped 4 bases from V and 7 bases from J, with 14 bases between. CDR3 nucleotide sequence: TGTGCCAGCAGCCGCCTCGGGGGGGCGAATTCACCCCTCCACTTT. Translation gives CASSRLGGANSPLHF.

This chain joins TRBV11-2 and TRBJ2-1; 9 bases match TRBD1. V shed 8 bases, J shed 2 bases, and the junction held 10 bases outside the gene matches. Per the germline V gene, CDR1 is SGHAT and CDR2 is FQNNGV. The CDR3 length is 16 residues. CDR3 in amino acids: CASGKTGTGTYNEQFF. CDR3 nucleotide sequence: TGTGCCAGCGGTAAGACTGGGACAGGGACCTACAATGAGCAGTTCTTC.